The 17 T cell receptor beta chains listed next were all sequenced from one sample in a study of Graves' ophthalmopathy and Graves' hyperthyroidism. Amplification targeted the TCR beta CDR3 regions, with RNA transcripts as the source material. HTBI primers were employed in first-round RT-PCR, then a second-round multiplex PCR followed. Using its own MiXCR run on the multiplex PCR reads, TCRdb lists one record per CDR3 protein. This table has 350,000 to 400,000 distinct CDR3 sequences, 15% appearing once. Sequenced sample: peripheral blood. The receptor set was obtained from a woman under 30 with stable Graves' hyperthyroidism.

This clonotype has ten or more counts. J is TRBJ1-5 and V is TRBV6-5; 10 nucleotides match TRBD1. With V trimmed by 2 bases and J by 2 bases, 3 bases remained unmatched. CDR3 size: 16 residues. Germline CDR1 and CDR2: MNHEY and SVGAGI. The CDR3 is CASSYGTGDGNQPQHF. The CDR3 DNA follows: TGTGCCAGCAGTTACGGGACAGGGGACGGCAATCAGCCCCAGCATTTT.

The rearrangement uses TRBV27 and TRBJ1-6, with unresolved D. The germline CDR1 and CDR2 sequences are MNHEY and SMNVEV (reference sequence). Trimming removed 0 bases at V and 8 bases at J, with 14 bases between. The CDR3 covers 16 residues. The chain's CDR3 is CASSLSADLRYSPLHF. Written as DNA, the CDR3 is TGTGCCAGCAGTTTATCGGCAGACCTTAGGTATTCACCCCTCCACTTT.

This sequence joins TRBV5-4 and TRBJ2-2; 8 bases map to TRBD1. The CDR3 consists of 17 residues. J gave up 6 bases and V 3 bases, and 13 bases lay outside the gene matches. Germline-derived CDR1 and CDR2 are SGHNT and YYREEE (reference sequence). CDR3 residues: CASSYDRGTGFAGELFF. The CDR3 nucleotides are TGTGCCAGCAGCTATGACAGGGGAACGGGATTCGCCGGGGAGCTGTTTTTT.

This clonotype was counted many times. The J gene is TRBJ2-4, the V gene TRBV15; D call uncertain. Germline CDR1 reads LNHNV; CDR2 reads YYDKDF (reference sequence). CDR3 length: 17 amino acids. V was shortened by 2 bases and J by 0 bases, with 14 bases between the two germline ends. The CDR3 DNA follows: TGTGCCACCAGCAGAAACCCCGCAGAGCTAGCCAAAAACATTCAGTACTTC. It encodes CATSRNPAELAKNIQYF.

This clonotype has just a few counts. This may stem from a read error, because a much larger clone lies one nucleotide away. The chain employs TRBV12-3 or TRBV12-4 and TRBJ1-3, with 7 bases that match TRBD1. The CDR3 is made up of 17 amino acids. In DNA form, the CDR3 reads TGTGCCAGCAGTTTTCGAGGCAGGGGGATATCTGGAGACACCATATATTTT. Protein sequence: CASSFRGRGISGDTIYF.

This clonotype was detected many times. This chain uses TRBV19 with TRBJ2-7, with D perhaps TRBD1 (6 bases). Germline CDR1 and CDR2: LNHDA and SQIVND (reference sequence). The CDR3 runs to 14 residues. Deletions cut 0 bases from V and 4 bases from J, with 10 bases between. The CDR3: CASSIEGGPYEQYF. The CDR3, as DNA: TGTGCCAGTAGTATAGAAGGGGGACCTTACGAGCAGTACTTC.

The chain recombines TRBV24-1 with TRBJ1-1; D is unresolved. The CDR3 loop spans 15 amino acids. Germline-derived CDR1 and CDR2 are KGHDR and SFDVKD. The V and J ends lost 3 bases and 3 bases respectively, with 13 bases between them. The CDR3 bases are TGTGCCACCAGTGATGACAACTATGGCTACACTGAAGCTTTCTTT. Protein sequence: CATSDDNYGYTEAFF.

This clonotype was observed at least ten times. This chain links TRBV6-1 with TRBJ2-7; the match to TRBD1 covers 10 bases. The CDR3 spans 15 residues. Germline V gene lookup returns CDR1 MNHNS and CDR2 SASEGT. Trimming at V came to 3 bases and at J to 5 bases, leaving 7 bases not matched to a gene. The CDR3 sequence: CASSEGRQGADEQYF. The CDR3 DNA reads TGTGCCAGCAGTGAGGGGAGACAGGGGGCCGACGAGCAGTACTTC.

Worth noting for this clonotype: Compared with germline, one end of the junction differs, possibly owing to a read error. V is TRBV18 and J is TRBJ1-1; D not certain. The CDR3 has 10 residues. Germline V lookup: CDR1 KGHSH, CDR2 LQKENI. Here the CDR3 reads CASSHTETFF. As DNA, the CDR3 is TGTGCCAGCTCCCATACTGAAACTTTCTTT.

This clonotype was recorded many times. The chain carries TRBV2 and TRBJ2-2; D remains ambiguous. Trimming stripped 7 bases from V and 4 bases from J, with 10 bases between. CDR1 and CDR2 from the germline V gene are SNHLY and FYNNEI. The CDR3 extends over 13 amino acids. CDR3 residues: CASTHIGTGELFF. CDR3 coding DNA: TGTGCCAGCACCCACATAGGCACCGGGGAGCTGTTTTTT. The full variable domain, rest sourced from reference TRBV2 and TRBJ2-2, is EPEVTQTPSHQVTQMGQEVILRCVPISNHLYFYWYRQILGQKVEFLVSFYNNEISEKSEIFDDQFSVERPDGSNFTLKIRSTKLEDSAMYFCASTHIGTGELFFGEGSRLTVL.

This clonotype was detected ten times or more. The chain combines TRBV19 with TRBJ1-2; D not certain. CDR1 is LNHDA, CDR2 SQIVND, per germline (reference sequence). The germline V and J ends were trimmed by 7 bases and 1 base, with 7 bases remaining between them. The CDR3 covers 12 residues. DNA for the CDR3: TGTGCCAGTAAGGGTGATAACTATGGCTACACCTTC. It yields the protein CASKGDNYGYTF.

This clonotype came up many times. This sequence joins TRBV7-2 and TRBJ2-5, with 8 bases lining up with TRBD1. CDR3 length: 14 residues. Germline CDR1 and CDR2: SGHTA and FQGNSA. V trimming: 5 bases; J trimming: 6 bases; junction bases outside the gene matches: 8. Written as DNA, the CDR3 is TGTGCCAGCAGCGTGGACAGGGATGTACAGACCCAGTACTTC. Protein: CASSVDRDVQTQYF.

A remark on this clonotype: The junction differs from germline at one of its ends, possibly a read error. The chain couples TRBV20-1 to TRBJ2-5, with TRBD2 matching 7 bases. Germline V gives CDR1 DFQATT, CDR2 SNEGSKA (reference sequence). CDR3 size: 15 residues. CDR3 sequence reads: CSARDRGRVQETKYF. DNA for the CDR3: TGCAGTGCTAGAGATAGAGGGAGGGTCCAAGAGACCAAGTACTTC.

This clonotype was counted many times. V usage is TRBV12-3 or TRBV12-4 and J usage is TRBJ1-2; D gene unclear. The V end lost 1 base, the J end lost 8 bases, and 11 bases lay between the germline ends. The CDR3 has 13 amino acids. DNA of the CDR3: TGTGCCAGCAGTTTAGGTCGGGTAAGAGGCTACACCTTC. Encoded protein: CASSLGRVRGYTF.

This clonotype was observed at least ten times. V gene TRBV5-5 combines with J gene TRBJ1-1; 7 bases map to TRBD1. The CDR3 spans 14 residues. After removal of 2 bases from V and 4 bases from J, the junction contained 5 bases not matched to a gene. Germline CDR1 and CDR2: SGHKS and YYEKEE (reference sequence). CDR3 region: CASSLRTGSTEAFF. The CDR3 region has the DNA TGTGCCAGCAGCTTACGGACAGGTTCCACTGAAGCTTTCTTT.

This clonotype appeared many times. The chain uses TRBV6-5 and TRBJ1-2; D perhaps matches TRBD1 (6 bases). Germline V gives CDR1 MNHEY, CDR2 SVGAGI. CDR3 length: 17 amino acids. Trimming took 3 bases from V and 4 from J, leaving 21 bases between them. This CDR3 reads CASSYGQSLRGSYGYTF. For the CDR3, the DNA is TGTGCCAGCAGTTATGGACAGTCGCTGAGGGGCTCCTATGGCTACACCTTC.

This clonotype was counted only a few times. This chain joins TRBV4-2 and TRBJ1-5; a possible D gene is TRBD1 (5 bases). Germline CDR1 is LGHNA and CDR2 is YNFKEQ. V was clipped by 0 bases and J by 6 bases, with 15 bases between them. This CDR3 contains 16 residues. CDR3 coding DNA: TGTGCCAGCAGCCAAGATTGGCGGCAGGGCGGTCAGCCCCAGCATTTT. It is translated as CASSQDWRQGGQPQHF.